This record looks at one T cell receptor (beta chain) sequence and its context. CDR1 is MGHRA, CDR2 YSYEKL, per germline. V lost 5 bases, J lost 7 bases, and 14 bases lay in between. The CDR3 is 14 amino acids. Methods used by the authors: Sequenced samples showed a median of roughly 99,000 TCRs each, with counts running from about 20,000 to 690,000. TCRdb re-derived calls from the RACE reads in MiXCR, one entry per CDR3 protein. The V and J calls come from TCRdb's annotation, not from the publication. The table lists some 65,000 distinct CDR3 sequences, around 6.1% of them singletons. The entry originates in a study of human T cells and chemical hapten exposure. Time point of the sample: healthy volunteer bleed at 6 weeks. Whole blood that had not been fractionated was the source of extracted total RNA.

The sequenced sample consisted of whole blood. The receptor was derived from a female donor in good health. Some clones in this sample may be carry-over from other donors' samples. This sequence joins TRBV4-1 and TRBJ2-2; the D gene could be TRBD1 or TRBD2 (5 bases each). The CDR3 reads CASSWDPGIGELFF. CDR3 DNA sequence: TGCGCCAGCAGCTGGGACCCCGGCATCGGGGAGCTGTTTTTT.